The source of this TCR beta chain is a study of cytomegalovirus exposure and HLA in healthy donors. Study details: The approximately 120 million unique TCR beta sequences, from roughly 170 million T cells, were found by an earlier analysis. Approximately 85 million unique TCRs from HLA-typed donors were held in an early release of data.

As to this clone: Antigen specificity is unknown.

It was with 60 Vbeta and 13 Jbeta primers that the PCR ran. Sequenced by immunoSEQ multiplex PCR; TCRdb stores in-frame clones only, minus some. The sample holds 200,000 to 250,000 clones, roughly 84% seen once. Study-level points and caveats: For cytomegalovirus status, the classifier reportedly gave diagnoses with high specificity and sensitivity.

CDR3 length equals 16 residues. V lost 4 bases and J 0 bases, leaving 13 bases between the germline ends. The V gene's germline CDR1 is MDHEN and CDR2 SYDVKM. Regarding donors, all were healthy bone marrow donors. The chain combines TRBV28 with TRBJ2-1; D may be TRBD2 (6 bases). This clonotype originated in a human donor in good health. Material: PBMCs. This chain's CDR3 is CASSSAGRGSYNEQFF. DNA of the CDR3: TGTGCCAGCAGTTCGGCGGGGCGGGGCTCCTACAATGAGCAGTTCTTC. The variable domain in full, with the rest retrieved from reference TRBV28 and TRBJ2-1, is DVKVTQSSRYLVKRTGEKVFLECVQDMDHENMFWYRQDPGLGLRLIYFSYDVKMKEKGDIPEGYSVSREKKERFSLILESASTNQTSMYLCASSSAGRGSYNEQFFGPGTRLTVL.